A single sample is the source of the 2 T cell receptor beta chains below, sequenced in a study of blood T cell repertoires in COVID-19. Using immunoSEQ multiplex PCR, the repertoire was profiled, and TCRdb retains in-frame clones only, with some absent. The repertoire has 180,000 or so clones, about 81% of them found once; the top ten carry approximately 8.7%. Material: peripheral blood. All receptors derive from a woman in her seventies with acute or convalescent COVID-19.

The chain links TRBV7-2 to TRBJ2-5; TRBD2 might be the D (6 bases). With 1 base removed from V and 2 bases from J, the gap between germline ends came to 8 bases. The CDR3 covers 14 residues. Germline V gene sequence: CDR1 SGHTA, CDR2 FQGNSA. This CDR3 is CASSLVGGQETQYF. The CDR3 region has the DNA TGTGCCAGCAGCTTAGTGGGGGGTCAAGAGACCCAGTACTTC.

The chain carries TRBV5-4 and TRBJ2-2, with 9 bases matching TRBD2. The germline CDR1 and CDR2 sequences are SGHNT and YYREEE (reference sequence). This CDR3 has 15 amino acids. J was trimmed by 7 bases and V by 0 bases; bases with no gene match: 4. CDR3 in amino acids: CASSLGGTSSGELFF. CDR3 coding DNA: TGTGCCAGCAGCTTGGGCGGGACTAGCAGCGGGGAGCTGTTTTTT.